A single sample is the source of the 17 T cell receptor beta chains below, sequenced in a study of CD8 T cells in ankylosing spondylitis. Overall study findings and caveats: In ankylosing spondylitis blood, a motif of fewer than 10 highly homologous TCR beta variants appeared characteristic.

Their antigens remain unidentified. A single record per CDR3 protein comes from TCRdb applying MiXCR to the 5' RACE reads. The table has some 450,000 distinct CDR3 sequences, 17% seen once; the top ten hold 1%. Source material: blood, either unsorted or a sorted T cell fraction (not recorded which). The receptors stem from a male donor with ankylosing spondylitis.

This clonotype has just a few counts. The chain links TRBV10-3 to TRBJ2-3, with TRBD1 as a possible D gene (5 bases). The CDR3 covers 18 residues. Trimming removed 3 bases at V and 2 bases at J, with 21 bases between. Per the germline V gene, CDR1 is ENHRY and CDR2 is SYGVKD. As DNA, the CDR3 is TGTGCCATCAGTGACCCCCGGTCCCGTCGACAGCACACAGATACGCAGTATTTT. It translates to CAISDPRSRRQHTDTQYF.

This clonotype was detected a few times. The V and J genes are TRBV7-9 and TRBJ2-1; 8 positions match TRBD1. The CDR3 extends over 14 amino acids. Germline values: CDR1 SEHNR, CDR2 FQNEAQ (reference sequence). J lost 6 bases, V lost 4 bases, and 5 bases had no gene match. The CDR3 region has the DNA TGTGCCAGCAGCTATGGACAGGGTGGCAATGAGCAGTTCTTC. Its protein product is CASSYGQGGNEQFF.

This chain joins TRBV5-1 and TRBJ1-2; 8 bases line up with TRBD1. The J segment lost 1 base and the V segment lost 4 bases, leaving 12 bases of the junction unmatched. Per the germline V gene, CDR1 is SGHRS and CDR2 is YFSETQ. The CDR3 sequence is 17 residues long. The CDR3 DNA is TGCGCCAGCAGCCAAATGTCCGGGACAGGAGTTAACTATGGCTACACCTTC. Protein sequence: CASSQMSGTGVNYGYTF.

V and J are TRBV6-2 or TRBV6-3 and TRBJ2-5; 7 positions agree with TRBD1. CDR3 size: 13 residues. V lost 6 bases and J lost 5; bases outside the gene matches: 6. Germline lookup yields CDR1 MNHEY and CDR2 SVGEGT. In DNA form, the CDR3 reads TGTGCCAGCAGCAGAGGGGGCGTGGAGACCCAGTACTTC. It is translated as CASSRGGVETQYF.

This clonotype was seen ten or more times. This chain uses TRBV27 with TRBJ2-3; weak D call: TRBD2 (6 bases). CDR3 length equals 16 residues. Germline V lookup: CDR1 MNHEY, CDR2 SMNVEV (reference sequence). This chain's CDR3 is CATAGFGAGRTDTQYF. The CDR3 DNA follows: TGTGCTACAGCGGGTTTTGGGGCAGGGCGGACAGATACGCAGTATTTT.

The CDR3 DNA is TGCAGTGCCCTACTAGCGTCGAACACCGGGGAGCTGTTTTTT. Translated: CSALLASNTGELFF. V usage is TRBV20-1 and J usage is TRBJ2-2, with 7 bases fitting TRBD2. Losses at the gene ends were 6 bases for V and 0 bases for J; bases not matched to a gene: 4. The germline CDR1 and CDR2 sequences are DFQATT and SNEGSKA (reference sequence). The CDR3 contains 14 residues.

This clonotype has only a few counts. The chain uses TRBV20-1 and TRBJ2-1; TRBD2 matches at 12 bases. CDR3 length: 16 amino acids. Germline V lookup: CDR1 DFQATT, CDR2 SNEGSKA (reference sequence). V was clipped by 3 bases and J by 4 bases; unmatched bases: 7. The CDR3 bases are TGCAGTGCTAGGATCGGGACTAGCGGGTATTACAATGAGCAGTTCTTC. Translating gives CSARIGTSGYYNEQFF.

The V call is TRBV9, the J call TRBJ2-1; 11 nucleotides line up with TRBD2. Germline CDR1 is SGDLS and CDR2 is YYNGEE. Trimming at V came to 2 bases and at J to 7 bases, leaving 8 bases not matched to a gene. The CDR3 is 16 amino acids. CDR3: CASSVGGLAVGNEQFF. CDR3 sequence (DNA): TGTGCCAGCAGCGTGGGGGGACTAGCGGTGGGAAATGAGCAGTTCTTC.

Points on this clonotype: One junction end disagrees with the germline gene, perhaps due to a read error. This chain joins TRBV2 and TRBJ2-5; 7 bases match TRBD2. The V gene's germline CDR1 is SNHLY and CDR2 FYNNEI. CDR3 length: 12 amino acids. CDR3 nucleotides: TGTGCCAGCAGTCAAGCGGGACGACCAAGGGACTTC. This translates into CASSQAGRPRDF.

This clonotype was counted many times. The chain carries TRBV25-1 and TRBJ2-7; TRBD1 or TRBD2 may be the D gene (5 bases each). Trimming stripped 8 bases from V and 5 bases from J, with 19 bases between. The V gene's germline CDR1 is MGHDK and CDR2 SYGVNS. The CDR3 is made up of 14 amino acids. CDR3 sequence: CASQLEGRSDEQYF. The CDR3 region has the DNA TGTGCCAGCCAACTCGAGGGGCGCAGCGACGAGCAGTACTTC.

The rearrangement links TRBV3-1 to TRBJ2-6, with D perhaps assigned TRBD1 or TRBD2 (5 bases each). The V gene lost 2 bases and the J gene lost 0 bases, with 11 bases spanning the gap. The germline V gene encodes CDR1 LGHDT and CDR2 YNNKEL (reference sequence). The CDR3 spans 17 residues. CDR3 in amino acids: CASSQYGASSGANVLTF. DNA for the CDR3: TGTGCCAGCAGCCAATACGGGGCGAGCTCTGGGGCCAACGTCCTGACTTTC.

This sequence joins TRBV6-2 or TRBV6-3 and TRBJ1-1; 11 positions match TRBD1. V dropped 5 bases and J dropped 6; count of bases not matched to a gene: 14. Germline values: CDR1 MNHEY, CDR2 SVGEGT. There are 17 residues in the CDR3. The CDR3 DNA is TGTGCCAGCAGTGGCCGCGCCGGGACAGGGGGGAGGGCTGAAGCTTTCTTT. Translated, it gives CASSGRAGTGGRAEAFF.

This chain links TRBV9 with TRBJ1-2; possible D gene TRBD1, 6 bases. The CDR3 length is 14 residues. Looked up from germline, CDR1 is SGDLS and CDR2 is YYNGEE. V was clipped by 1 base and J by 3 bases, with 10 bases between them. CDR3 amino acids: CASSVYSGDYGYTF. The CDR3 DNA is TGTGCCAGCAGCGTATATTCAGGGGACTATGGCTACACCTTC.

The table lists this clonotype with a few counts. Compared with germline, one end of the junction differs, possibly owing to a read error. The V call is TRBV7-2, the J call TRBJ2-5, with D unresolved. Per germline, CDR1 SGHTA and CDR2 FQGNSA. This CDR3 is 11 amino acids long. In DNA, the CDR3 is TGTGCCAGCAGCTTAGGATGGACCCCGTACTTC. This gives the protein CASSLGWTPYF.

CDR3 nucleotide sequence: TGCGCCAGCAGCCCACTCGGTGCGGGTAATCAGCCCCAGCATTTT. Translation: CASSPLGAGNQPQHF. This chain uses TRBV5-1 with TRBJ1-5; no firm D call. The CDR3 runs to 15 residues. Between the trimmed V and J ends, which lost 4 bases and 4 bases, there was a span of 15 bases. Germline V gene data show CDR1 as SGHRS and CDR2 as YFSETQ.

This clonotype was detected only a few times. The chain joins TRBV9 to TRBJ2-1, with 10 bases matching TRBD2. Germline V lookup: CDR1 SGDLS, CDR2 YYNGEE. V shed 0 bases, J shed 7 bases, and the junction held 4 bases outside the gene matches. This CDR3 is built from 15 residues. DNA for the CDR3: TGTGCCAGCAGCGTAGTGAGCGGGGGGGCAAATGAGCAGTTCTTC. Translation gives CASSVVSGGANEQFF. The full variable domain, its missing parts supplied by reference TRBV9 and TRBJ2-1, is DSGVTQTPKHLITATGQRVTLRCSPRSGDLSVYWYQQSLDQGLQFLIQYYNGEERAKGNILERFSAQQFPDLHSELNLSSLELGDSALYFCASSVVSGGANEQFFGPGTRLTVL.

The V and J genes are TRBV5-1 and TRBJ1-4, with D uncertain. The V and J ends lost 0 bases and 2 bases respectively, with 8 bases between them. The CDR3 loop spans 15 amino acids. Germline CDR1 SGHRS, CDR2 YFSETQ. CDR3 sequence: CASSLVGGTNEKLFF. CDR3 bases: TGCGCCAGCAGCTTGGTGGGTGGCACTAATGAAAAACTGTTTTTT.